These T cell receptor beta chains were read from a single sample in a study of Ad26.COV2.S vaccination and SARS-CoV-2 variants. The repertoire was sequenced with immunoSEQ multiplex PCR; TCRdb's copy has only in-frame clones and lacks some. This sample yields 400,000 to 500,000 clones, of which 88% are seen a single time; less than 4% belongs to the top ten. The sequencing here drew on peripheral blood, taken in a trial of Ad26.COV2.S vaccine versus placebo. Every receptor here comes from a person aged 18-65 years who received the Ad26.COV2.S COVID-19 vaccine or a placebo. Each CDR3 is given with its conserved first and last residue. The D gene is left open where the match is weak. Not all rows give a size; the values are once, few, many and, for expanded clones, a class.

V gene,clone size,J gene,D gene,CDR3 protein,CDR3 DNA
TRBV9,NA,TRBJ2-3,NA,CASSVGVGQYGTDTQYF,TGTGCCAGCAGCGTAGGGGTGGGCCAGTATGGCACAGATACGCAGTATTTT
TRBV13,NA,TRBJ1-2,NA,CASSLTLGHDGYTF,TGTGCCAGCAGCTTAACATTGGGACACGATGGCTACACCTTC
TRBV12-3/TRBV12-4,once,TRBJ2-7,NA,CASSLIDFGQYF,TGTGCCAGCAGTTTGATTGACTTCGGGCAGTACTTC
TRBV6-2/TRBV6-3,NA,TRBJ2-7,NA,CASSPTTGRNEQYF,TGTGCCAGCAGTCCAACGACAGGGAGGAACGAGCAGTACTTC
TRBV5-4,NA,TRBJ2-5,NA,CASSLDGMYQETQYF,TGTGCCAGCAGCCTAGACGGGATGTACCAAGAGACCCAGTACTTC
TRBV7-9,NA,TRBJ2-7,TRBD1,CASSYYRDSFLEQYF,TGTGCCAGCAGCTACTACCGGGACAGCTTTCTCGAGCAGTACTTC
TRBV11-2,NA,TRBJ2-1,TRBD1,CASSLAQGGIYEQFF,TGTGCCAGCAGCTTAGCACAGGGGGGTATATATGAGCAGTTCTTC
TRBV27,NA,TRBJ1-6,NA,CASSLDRGNSPLHF,TGTGCCAGCAGCCTTGATCGGGGTAATTCACCCCTCCACTTT
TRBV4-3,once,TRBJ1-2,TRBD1,CASSPDRGRGYTF,TGCGCCAGCAGCCCCGACAGGGGGCGAGGCTACACCTTC
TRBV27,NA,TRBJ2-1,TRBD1,CARTRQGADNEQFF,TGTGCCAGGACCCGACAGGGGGCGGACAATGAGCAGTTCTTC
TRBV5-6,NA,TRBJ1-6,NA,CASSLVGGNNSPLHF,TGTGCCAGCAGCTTGGTGGGGGGCAATAATTCACCCCTCCACTTT
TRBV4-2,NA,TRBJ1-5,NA,CASSHLGSNQPQHF,TGTGCCAGCAGCCATCTTGGGAGCAATCAGCCCCAGCATTTT
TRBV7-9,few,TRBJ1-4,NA,CASSLEWGFNEKLFF,TGTGCCAGCAGCTTAGAATGGGGGTTTAATGAAAAACTGTTTTTT
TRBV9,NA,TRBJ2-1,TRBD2,CASSVAGLGENEQFF,TGTGCCAGCAGCGTAGCGGGACTAGGAGAGAATGAGCAGTTCTTC
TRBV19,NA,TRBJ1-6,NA,CASRINQGLVGSPLHF,TGTGCCAGCCGAATTAACCAGGGATTGGTAGGTTCACCCCTCCACTTT
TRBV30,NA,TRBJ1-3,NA,CAWSVLSGPSGNTIYF,TGTGCCTGGAGTGTATTGTCAGGGCCATCTGGAAACACCATATATTTT
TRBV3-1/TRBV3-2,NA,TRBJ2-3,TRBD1,CASSQPQGGSTDTQYF,TGTGCCAGCAGCCAACCACAGGGGGGTAGCACAGATACGCAGTATTTT
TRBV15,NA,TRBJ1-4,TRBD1,CATSGPGQGYEKLFF,TGTGCCACCAGCGGACCGGGACAGGGTTATGAAAAACTGTTTTTT
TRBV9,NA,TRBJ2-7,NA,CASSLRGLDEQYF,TGTGCCAGCAGCCTTAGGGGCCTCGACGAGCAGTACTTC
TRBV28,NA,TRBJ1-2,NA,CASRPLVGPYGYTF,TGTGCCAGCAGACCCCTCGTTGGGCCCTATGGCTACACCTTC
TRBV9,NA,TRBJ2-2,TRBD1,CASSETGGVTGELFF,TGTGCCAGCAGCGAAACAGGGGGCGTCACCGGGGAGCTGTTTTTT
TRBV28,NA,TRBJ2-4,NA,CASSLGGDRAKNIQYF,TGTGCCAGCAGTTTAGGGGGTGACAGAGCCAAAAACATTCAGTACTTC
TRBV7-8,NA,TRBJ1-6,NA,CASSLAGLPLHF,TGTGCCAGCAGCTTAGCTGGCCTACCCCTCCACTTT
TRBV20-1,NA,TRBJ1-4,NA,CSARVGVLMFF,TGCAGTGCTAGAGTGGGGGTTCTGATGTTTTTT
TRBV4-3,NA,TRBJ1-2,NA,CASSQVSKSNYGYTF,TGCGCCAGCAGCCAAGTGAGCAAATCTAACTATGGCTACACCTTC
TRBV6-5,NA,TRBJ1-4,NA,CASSYSRQPEKLFF,TGTGCCAGCAGTTACTCGCGACAGCCTGAAAAACTGTTTTTT
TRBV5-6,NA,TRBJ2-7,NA,CASSLVRGREQYF,TGTGCCAGCAGCTTGGTCAGGGGGAGGGAGCAGTACTTC
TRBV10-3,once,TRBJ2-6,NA,CAISEASSFSGANVLTF,TGTGCCATCAGTGAGGCTAGCTCCTTCTCTGGGGCCAACGTCCTGACTTTC
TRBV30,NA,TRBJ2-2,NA,CAWSVRLTGELFF,TGTGCCTGGAGTGTAAGGCTAACCGGGGAGCTGTTTTTT
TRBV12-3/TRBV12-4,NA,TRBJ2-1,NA,CASSPGRNEQFF,TGTGCCAGCAGTCCCGGACGCAATGAGCAGTTCTTC
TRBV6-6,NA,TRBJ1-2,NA,CASSPVKDAVGYTF,TGTGCCAGCAGCCCCGTGAAGGACGCCGTTGGCTACACCTTC
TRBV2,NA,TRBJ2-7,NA,CASSEQRRRGYEQYF,TGTGCCAGCAGTGAACAACGGAGGAGGGGCTACGAGCAGTACTTC
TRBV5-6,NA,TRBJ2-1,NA,CASSSRGPNEQFF,TGTGCCAGCAGCTCCAGAGGACCTAATGAGCAGTTCTTC
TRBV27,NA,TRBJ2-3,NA,CASSLSRGPPIDTQYF,TGTGCCAGCAGTTTATCGCGGGGGCCCCCCATAGATACGCAGTATTTT